This is a list of T cell receptor beta chains from one sample in a study of OX40 agonist ivuxolimab in advanced cancers. Using immunoSEQ multiplex PCR, the repertoire was profiled, and TCRdb retains in-frame clones only, with some absent. The repertoire holds about 21,000 clones, with 75% to 90% as singletons. The specimen comprised CD4+ or CD8+ T cells sorted from blood, sampled in a trial of the OX40 agonist ivuxolimab. All receptors derive from an adult with an advanced solid tumor such as melanoma, head and neck, liver or kidney cancer. Both conserved end residues are part of each CDR3. D genes are given only for firm matches. Only part of the rows carry a size: once, few, many, or a class if the clone is expanded.

>TRBJ2-7|TRBV6-5|-|TRBD1
CASSIQGVSSYEQYF
TGTGCCAGCAGCATACAGGGGGTCAGCTCCTACGAGCAGTACTTC
>TRBJ2-7|TRBV15|-|TRBD2
CATSSNDGTSDKQYF
TGTGCCACCAGCAGCAACGACGGGACTAGCGACAAGCAGTACTTC
>TRBJ2-6|TRBV6-5|-|-
CASRLRYSGANVLTF
TGTGCCAGCAGACTCAGGTATTCTGGGGCCAACGTCCTGACTTTC
>TRBJ1-5|TRBV19|-|-
CASRIDSYQPQHF
TGTGCCAGTAGGATAGATAGCTATCAGCCCCAGCATTTT
>TRBJ2-2|TRBV28|-|-
CASSSGQNTGELFF
TGTGCCAGCAGTTCTGGACAGAACACCGGGGAGCTGTTTTTT
>TRBJ2-5|TRBV9|-|TRBD2
CASSVAPGLGETQYF
TGTGCCAGCAGCGTAGCCCCGGGACTAGGAGAGACCCAGTACTTC
>TRBJ2-2|TRBV7-9|-|-
CASSLAGDTGELFF
TGTGCCAGCAGCTTAGCAGGGGATACCGGGGAGCTGTTTTTT
>TRBJ2-2|TRBV10-2|-|-
CASRETSSTGELFF
TGCGCCAGCAGGGAAACTAGCAGCACCGGGGAGCTGTTTTTT
>TRBJ1-2|TRBV7-4|-|TRBD1
CASSLVRTGQPYGYTF
TGTGCCAGCAGCTTAGTGAGGACAGGCCAACCCTATGGCTACACCTTC
>TRBJ1-1|TRBV9|-|-
CASSAGQLNTEAFF
TGTGCCAGCAGCGCGGGACAACTGAACACTGAAGCTTTCTTT
>TRBJ2-6|TRBV4-1|-|-
CASSVGNGANVLTF
TGCGCCAGCAGCGTAGGGAATGGGGCCAACGTCCTGACTTTC
>TRBJ1-6|TRBV27|-|-
CASSLFWTDNNSPLHF
TGTGCCAGCAGCTTATTTTGGACGGATAATAATTCACCCCTCCACTTT
>TRBJ2-1|TRBV15|-|-
CATSRLVSGSYNEQFF
TGTGCCACCAGCAGACTGGTTAGCGGTTCCTACAATGAGCAGTTCTTC
>TRBJ2-7|TRBV30|-|-
CAWRYPGSFEQYF
TGTGCCTGGAGGTATCCAGGGTCCTTCGAGCAGTACTTC
>TRBJ2-5|TRBV18|-|-
CASSPQETQYF
TGTGCCAGCTCACCACAAGAGACCCAGTACTTC
>TRBJ2-7|TRBV7-9|-|-
CASSLGRVGEQYF
TGTGCCAGCAGCTTAGGCAGGGTGGGAGAGCAGTACTTC
>TRBJ2-3|TRBV2|-|-
CASSEWWQDTQYF
TGTGCCAGCAGTGAATGGTGGCAGGATACGCAGTATTTT
>TRBJ2-1|TRBV30|-|-
CAWRRGLKGQFF
TGTGCCTGGAGGAGAGGCCTCAAGGGGCAGTTCTTC
>TRBJ2-3|TRBV11-1|-|TRBD1
CASSHPGGPTDTQYF
TGTGCCAGCAGCCATCCAGGGGGCCCCACAGATACGCAGTATTTT
>TRBJ2-7|TRBV29-1|-|-
CSVTVSSYEQYF
TGCAGCGTGACAGTGAGCTCCTACGAGCAGTACTTC
>TRBJ2-1|TRBV21-1|once|-
CASSKSSKGTEKLAGGYNEQFF
TGTGCCAGCAGCAAATCCTCTAAAGGTACAGAGAAACTAGCGGGAGGGTACAATGAGCAGTTCTTC
>TRBJ1-6|TRBV6-5|-|TRBD1
CASSGTGQRSPLHF
TGTGCCAGCAGTGGGACAGGGCAAAGATCACCCCTCCACTTT
>TRBJ2-5|TRBV18|few|-
CASSPLPAEGLEYF
TGTGCCAGCTCACCACTACCAGCAGAGGGGTTGGAGTACTTC
>TRBJ2-5|TRBV18|-|-
CASSRFGGPQETQYF
TGTGCCAGCTCCCGATTTGGGGGTCCCCAAGAGACCCAGTACTTC
>TRBJ2-7|TRBV27|-|-
CASSPLPLRPYEQYF
TGTGCCAGCAGTCCCCTCCCTCTGAGGCCCTACGAGCAGTACTTC
>TRBJ1-1|TRBV27|-|-
CASSPLGTHNREAFF
TGTGCCAGCAGTCCTCTCGGGACACACAACCGGGAAGCTTTCTTT
>TRBJ2-6|TRBV10-1|-|-
CASSPGVGRLSGANVLTF
TGCGCCAGCAGCCCAGGGGTAGGCCGTCTCTCTGGGGCCAACGTCCTGACTTTC
>TRBJ1-2|TRBV7-8|-|-
CASSPPRRLALYGYTF
TGTGCCAGCAGCCCCCCCCGGCGCCTCGCGCTGTATGGCTACACCTTC
>TRBJ1-1|TRBV5-6|-|-
CASRTRDGLYTEAFF
TGTGCCAGCAGGACTCGGGACGGATTATACACTGAAGCTTTCTTT
>TRBJ1-3|TRBV2|-|-
CASSERTAGNTIYF
TGTGCCAGCAGTGAGAGGACAGCTGGAAACACCATATATTTT
>TRBJ2-5|TRBV30|-|-
CAWSRGGKGQETQYF
TGTGCCTGGAGTCGTGGGGGAAAGGGCCAAGAGACCCAGTACTTC
>TRBJ1-1|TRBV9|once|-
CASSVLAGRATEAFF
TGTGCCAGCAGCGTACTCGCAGGCAGGGCCACTGAAGCTTTCTTT
>TRBJ1-2|TRBV15|-|TRBD1
CATSRDSNRGNYGYTF
TGTGCCACCAGCAGAGATTCTAACAGGGGGAACTATGGCTACACCTTC